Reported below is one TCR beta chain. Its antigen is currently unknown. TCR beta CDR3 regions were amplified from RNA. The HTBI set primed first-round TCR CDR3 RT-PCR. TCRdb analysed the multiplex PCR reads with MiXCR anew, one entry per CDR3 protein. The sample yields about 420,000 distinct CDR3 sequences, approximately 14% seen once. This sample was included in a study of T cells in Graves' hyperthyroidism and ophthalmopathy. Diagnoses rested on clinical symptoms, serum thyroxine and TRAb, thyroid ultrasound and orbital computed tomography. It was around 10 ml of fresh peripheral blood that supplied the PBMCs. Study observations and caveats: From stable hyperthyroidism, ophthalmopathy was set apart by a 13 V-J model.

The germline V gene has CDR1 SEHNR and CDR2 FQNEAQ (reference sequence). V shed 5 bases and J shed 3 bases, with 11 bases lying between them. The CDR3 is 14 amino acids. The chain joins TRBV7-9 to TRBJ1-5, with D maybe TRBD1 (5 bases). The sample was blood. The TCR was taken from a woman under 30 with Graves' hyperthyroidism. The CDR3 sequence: CASSPLTANQPQHF. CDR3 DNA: TGTGCCAGCAGCCCCCTGACAGCCAATCAGCCCCAGCATTTT.